This entry is about one T cell receptor beta chain. The sample is drawn from a study of blood T cell repertoires in COVID-19. The overall study: Spain, Italy and the United States supplied samples that represented acute and convalescent COVID-19.

In the source study's methods: How many nucleated cells were present was estimated from reference gene primer amplification. TCRdb's copy holds only in-frame clones and misses some; the assay was immunoSEQ multiplex PCR. V and J calls and clone size come straight from that table; D and trimming were deduced from the DNA. The table lists about 160,000 clones, roughly 87% of them singletons. The trim removed 2 bases at V and 5 bases at J, leaving 10 bases unmatched. Germline V gene lookup returns CDR1 LGHNA and CDR2 YNFKEQ. The CDR3 is 17 residues long. The receptor's source is a woman aged 55-70 years who had recovered from COVID-19. The chain links TRBV4-2 to TRBJ2-2; 8 nucleotides agree with TRBD1. The material sequenced was peripheral blood. The CDR3 DNA follows: TGTGCCAGCAGCCAATTGTCCAGGGGGCGAGATACCGGGGAGCTGTTTTTT. This encodes CASSQLSRGRDTGELFF.